This T cell receptor (beta chain) was captured by sequencing in a study of a mutant IDH1 vaccine in newly diagnosed glioma. Looking at the study overall: Vaccine dosing followed radiotherapy by 4-6 weeks, or accompanied temozolomide cycles. Averaging 40.4 years of age, treated patients were roughly 60% male and 37.5% female. General observations from the study: Of the patients, 80% to 95% had vaccine-induced immune responses.

As to time point: week 47, end of study. Mutant IDH1 20-mer peptide, at 300 ug, made up each vaccine dose, with topical imiquimod. There were eight vaccinations for patients, given in weeks 1, 3, 5, 7, 11, 15, 19 and 23. Only in-frame clones appear in the TCRdb table, and some are missing; sequencing was by immunoSEQ multiplex PCR. The table shows tens of thousands of clones, with over 75% occurring only once. This clone was observed a handful of times. Antigen unknown. The V gene's germline CDR1 is GTSNPN and CDR2 SVGIG (reference sequence). V was pared by 0 bases and J by 1 base, with 6 bases between. The length of the CDR3 is 13 residues.

The TCR comes from a woman aged 40 to 50 with glioma. Some clones in this sample may be carry-over from other donors' samples. The chain carries TRBV30 and TRBJ1-1; D is uncertain. Source: PBMCs, taken from a glioma patient whose treatment included an IDH1 peptide vaccine. For the CDR3, the DNA is TGTGCCTGGAGTGTGGCCCAGAACACTGAAGCTTTCTTT. This codes for CAWSVAQNTEAFF.